These T cell receptor beta chains were read from a single sample in a study of control samples from healthy donors and cancer patients. This table comes from immunoSEQ multiplex PCR, and its TCRdb copy is limited to in-frame clones, with some not included. The sample records 90,000 to 110,000 clones, 90% being singletons. Sample: blood. The receptors originated from a human donor in good health. The donor label of this sample is uncertain. Each CDR3 is given with its conserved first and last residue. D genes are given only for firm matches. Clone size, where shown, is once, few, many, or a class for clones that have expanded.

CDR3 length: 15
V gene: TRBV11-2
J gene: TRBJ1-1
D gene: TRBD1
clone size: NA
CDR3 protein: CASSPDGQVNTEAFF
CDR3 DNA: TGTGCCAGCAGTCCAGACGGACAGGTGAACACTGAAGCTTTCTTT

CDR3 length: 16
V gene: TRBV18
J gene: TRBJ2-2
D gene: NA
clone size: NA
CDR3 protein: CASSPRDSRDTGELFF
CDR3 DNA: TGTGCCAGCTCACCACGGGACTCCCGGGACACCGGGGAGCTGTTTTTT

CDR3 length: 13
V gene: TRBV19
J gene: TRBJ1-1
D gene: TRBD1
clone size: NA
CDR3 protein: CASRTTGPTEAFF
CDR3 DNA: TGTGCCAGTAGGACGACAGGGCCGACTGAAGCTTTCTTT

CDR3 length: 14
V gene: TRBV9
J gene: TRBJ2-1
D gene: NA
clone size: NA
CDR3 protein: CASSFGGSYNEQFF
CDR3 DNA: TGTGCCAGCAGCTTCGGGGGCTCCTACAATGAGCAGTTCTTC

CDR3 length: 16
V gene: TRBV28
J gene: TRBJ1-2
D gene: NA
clone size: NA
CDR3 protein: CASSPADTRNAYGYTF
CDR3 DNA: TGTGCCAGCAGTCCCGCGGACACTCGCAACGCGTATGGCTACACCTTC

CDR3 length: 15
V gene: TRBV19
J gene: TRBJ2-1
D gene: TRBD2
clone size: NA
CDR3 protein: CASRDGTIISNEQFF
CDR3 DNA: TGTGCCAGTAGAGATGGGACTATAATCAGCAATGAGCAGTTCTTC

CDR3 length: 14
V gene: TRBV6-6
J gene: TRBJ2-7
D gene: NA
clone size: NA
CDR3 protein: CASTNGQVAGEQYF
CDR3 DNA: TGTGCCAGCACAAATGGACAGGTAGCGGGCGAGCAGTACTTC

CDR3 length: 15
V gene: TRBV6-6
J gene: TRBJ2-2
D gene: NA
clone size: NA
CDR3 protein: CASSYLPGSAGELFF
CDR3 DNA: TGTGCCAGCAGTTACCTTCCTGGAAGTGCCGGGGAGCTGTTTTTT

CDR3 length: 12
V gene: TRBV12-3/TRBV12-4
J gene: TRBJ1-2
D gene: NA
clone size: NA
CDR3 protein: CASSFSGGGYTF
CDR3 DNA: TGTGCCAGCAGTTTCTCGGGGGGCGGCTACACCTTC

CDR3 length: 15
V gene: TRBV4-3
J gene: TRBJ1-6
D gene: NA
clone size: NA
CDR3 protein: CASSQALGATSPLHF
CDR3 DNA: TGCGCCAGCAGCCAAGCTCTGGGGGCAACTTCACCCCTCCACTTT

CDR3 length: 14
V gene: TRBV7-9
J gene: TRBJ2-2
D gene: NA
clone size: NA
CDR3 protein: CATQSQKNTGELFF
CDR3 DNA: TGTGCCACCCAGAGTCAGAAAAACACCGGGGAGCTGTTTTTT

CDR3 length: 14
V gene: TRBV3-1/TRBV3-2
J gene: TRBJ1-3
D gene: NA
clone size: NA
CDR3 protein: CASSVRGSGNTIYF
CDR3 DNA: TGTGCCAGCAGCGTCAGGGGCTCTGGAAACACCATATATTTT

CDR3 length: 15
V gene: TRBV6-5
J gene: TRBJ2-1
D gene: TRBD2
clone size: NA
CDR3 protein: CASSYSGTSGDEQFF
CDR3 DNA: TGTGCCAGCAGTTACTCAGGGACTAGCGGGGATGAGCAGTTCTTC

CDR3 length: 14
V gene: TRBV2
J gene: TRBJ1-1
D gene: TRBD1
clone size: NA
CDR3 protein: CASRGRTGNTEAFF
CDR3 DNA: TGTGCCAGCAGAGGACGGACAGGGAACACTGAAGCTTTCTTT

CDR3 length: 18
V gene: TRBV4-2
J gene: TRBJ2-2
D gene: TRBD2
clone size: NA
CDR3 protein: CASSQLAGGTTRTGELFF
CDR3 DNA: TGTGCCAGCAGCCAACTAGCGGGGGGCACGACGCGCACCGGGGAGCTGTTTTTT

CDR3 length: 13
V gene: TRBV13
J gene: TRBJ2-2
D gene: NA
clone size: NA
CDR3 protein: CASSPEGPGELFF
CDR3 DNA: TGTGCCAGCAGCCCGGAGGGGCCCGGGGAGCTGTTTTTT

CDR3 length: 13
V gene: TRBV3-1/TRBV3-2
J gene: TRBJ1-1
D gene: NA
clone size: NA
CDR3 protein: CASSQYRNTEAFF
CDR3 DNA: TGTGCCAGCAGCCAATATCGGAACACTGAAGCTTTCTTT

CDR3 length: 18
V gene: TRBV3-1/TRBV3-2
J gene: TRBJ2-3
D gene: TRBD1
clone size: NA
CDR3 protein: CASSQGKTGGKVSDTQYF
CDR3 DNA: TGTGCCAGCAGCCAAGGTAAAACAGGGGGCAAAGTTTCAGATACGCAGTATTTT

CDR3 length: 11
V gene: TRBV7-9
J gene: TRBJ1-2
D gene: NA
clone size: once
CDR3 protein: CASSHGEVSTF
CDR3 DNA: TGTGCCAGCAGCCATGGAGAGGTCTCCACCTTC

CDR3 length: 15
V gene: TRBV19
J gene: TRBJ2-1
D gene: TRBD2
clone size: NA
CDR3 protein: CAGSVGLAVFNEQFF
CDR3 DNA: TGTGCCGGTAGTGTGGGACTAGCGGTCTTCAATGAGCAGTTCTTC

CDR3 length: 15
V gene: TRBV29-1
J gene: TRBJ1-2
D gene: TRBD1
clone size: NA
CDR3 protein: CSVDRGRQGANGYTF
CDR3 DNA: TGCAGCGTTGACCGAGGGCGACAGGGGGCTAATGGCTACACCTTC

CDR3 length: 14
V gene: TRBV5-6
J gene: TRBJ1-2
D gene: NA
clone size: NA
CDR3 protein: CASSHKTGFRGYTF
CDR3 DNA: TGTGCCAGCAGCCATAAAACAGGGTTCCGTGGCTACACCTTC

CDR3 length: 16
V gene: TRBV4-1
J gene: TRBJ1-2
D gene: NA
clone size: NA
CDR3 protein: CASSQGAPQANYGYTF
CDR3 DNA: TGCGCCAGCAGCCAGGGGGCCCCCCAAGCTAACTATGGCTACACCTTC

CDR3 length: 14
V gene: TRBV25-1
J gene: TRBJ1-1
D gene: NA
clone size: NA
CDR3 protein: CASSEGQGKIEAFF
CDR3 DNA: TGTGCCAGCAGTGAAGGGCAGGGGAAGATTGAAGCTTTCTTT

CDR3 length: 15
V gene: TRBV15
J gene: TRBJ1-5
D gene: NA
clone size: few
CDR3 protein: CATSRDPGGNQPQHF
CDR3 DNA: TGTGCCACCAGCAGAGATCCGGGTGGGAACCAGCCCCAGCATTTT

CDR3 length: 15
V gene: TRBV19
J gene: TRBJ1-5
D gene: TRBD1
clone size: NA
CDR3 protein: CASSLDRGMGQPQHF
CDR3 DNA: TGTGCCAGTAGTCTTGACAGGGGAATGGGGCAGCCCCAGCATTTT

CDR3 length: 15
V gene: TRBV24-1
J gene: TRBJ2-2
D gene: NA
clone size: NA
CDR3 protein: CATSEGQGYTGELFF
CDR3 DNA: TGTGCCACCAGTGAAGGGCAGGGATACACCGGGGAGCTGTTTTTT

CDR3 length: 14
V gene: TRBV7-9
J gene: TRBJ2-7
D gene: NA
clone size: once
CDR3 protein: CASSLVLARDEQYF
CDR3 DNA: TGTGCCAGCAGCTTAGTTTTGGCACGGGACGAGCAGTACTTC

CDR3 length: 12
V gene: TRBV19
J gene: TRBJ1-2
D gene: NA
clone size: NA
CDR3 protein: CASTTGQRGYTF
CDR3 DNA: TGTGCCAGTACAACAGGTCAAAGGGGCTACACCTTC

CDR3 length: 14
V gene: TRBV10-3
J gene: TRBJ2-7
D gene: TRBD1
clone size: NA
CDR3 protein: CAISAGTVTYEQYF
CDR3 DNA: TGTGCCATCAGTGCCGGGACAGTTACCTACGAGCAGTACTTC